This T cell receptor beta chain derives from a study of identical twins. Overall study findings and caveats: Instead of following the same donors, the conclusions were based on cross-sectional statistical analysis. Zero-insertion findings could be partly confounded by invariant cells (MAIT and iNKT cells).

Trimming stripped 5 bases from V and 2 bases from J, with 16 bases between. Germline V CDR1 and CDR2: ENHRY, SYGVKD. CDR3 length: 17 residues. This clonotype was picked up many times. Antigen unknown. In TCRdb, the 5' RACE reads were re-called with MiXCR into one record per CDR3 protein. The table shows around 240,000 distinct CDR3 sequences, with about 10% occurring only once. This TCR was recovered from a man aged 50-60 years in good health. The chain has TRBV10-3 and TRBJ2-6; no definite D call. The specimen sequenced was memory T cells sorted from blood. CDR3 amino acids: CAISINPLSAGANVLTF. The CDR3 bases are TGTGCCATCAGTATTAACCCCTTGAGTGCTGGGGCCAACGTCCTGACTTTC.